Listed here are 25 T cell receptor beta chains from one sample, sequenced in a study of T cells in Graves' hyperthyroidism and ophthalmopathy. RNA transcripts yielded amplified TCR beta CDR3 regions. The HTBI set primed first-round TCR CDR3 RT-PCR. TCRdb used MiXCR to reprocess the multiplex PCR reads, holding one entry per CDR3 protein. The sample contains 300,000 to 450,000 distinct CDR3 sequences, approximately 25% of which appear only once. Sequencing used blood. The source is a man aged 50 to 60 with Graves' hyperthyroidism.

The genes are TRBV5-1 and TRBJ2-7, with D perhaps TRBD1 (6 bases). Trimming took off 3 bases at V and 5 bases at J, with 15 bases between the two ends. This CDR3 has 14 amino acids. Germline CDR1 reads SGHRS; CDR2 reads YFSETQ. The CDR3 region has the DNA TGCGCCAGCAGCTACAGGTCCAGGGGTGACGAGCAGTACTTC. Translated, it gives CASSYRSRGDEQYF. Based on the CDR3 plus reference TRBV5-1 and TRBJ2-7, the full variable domain is KAGVTQTPRYLIKTRGQQVTLSCSPISGHRSVSWYQQTPGQGLQFLFEYFSETQRNKGNFPGRFSGRQFSNSRSEMNVSTLELGDSALYLCASSYRSRGDEQYFGPGTRLTVT.

The V gene is TRBV27, the J gene TRBJ2-7; D is undetermined. Deletions cut 0 bases from V and 4 bases from J, with 13 bases between. Germline V gene sequence: CDR1 MNHEY, CDR2 SMNVEV (reference sequence). The CDR3 totals 15 residues. CDR3 in DNA: TGTGCCAGCAGTTTATCGGGAAATCTGCGGTACGAGCAGTACTTC. Translating it yields CASSLSGNLRYEQYF.

The J gene is TRBJ1-4, the V gene TRBV13; no definite D call. The germline V gene has CDR1 PRHDT and CDR2 FYEKMQ (reference sequence). Trimming stripped 4 bases from V and 7 bases from J, with 16 bases between. The CDR3 contains 15 residues. The CDR3 region is CASSSPLESGEKLFF. CDR3 DNA sequence: TGTGCCAGCAGCTCTCCGTTAGAATCGGGTGAAAAACTGTTTTTT.

This clonotype was counted many times. This chain joins TRBV2 and TRBJ2-3; TRBD2 might be the D (6 bases). The CDR3 totals 13 residues. V shed 5 bases and J shed 3 bases, with 9 bases lying between them. Germline V gene lookup returns CDR1 SNHLY and CDR2 FYNNEI. CDR3 sequence: CASSRLGTDTQYF. Here the CDR3 DNA reads TGTGCCAGCAGTCGACTAGGAACAGATACGCAGTATTTT. Full variable domain (outside the CDR3, taken from reference TRBV2 and TRBJ2-3): EPEVTQTPSHQVTQMGQEVILRCVPISNHLYFYWYRQILGQKVEFLVSFYNNEISEKSEIFDDQFSVERPDGSNFTLKIRSTKLEDSAMYFCASSRLGTDTQYFGPGTRLTVL.

This clonotype was recorded many times. This chain joins TRBV7-2 and TRBJ2-3; D unresolved. Germline-derived CDR1 and CDR2 are SGHTA and FQGNSA. The CDR3 has 12 amino acids. Deletions cut 5 bases from V and 6 bases from J, with 9 bases between. CDR3 DNA: TGTGCCAGCAGCCCGGCGAGGGATACGCAGTATTTT. This sequence encodes CASSPARDTQYF.

The J gene is TRBJ2-1, the V gene TRBV19, with 14 positions matching TRBD2. The germline V gene has CDR1 LNHDA and CDR2 SQIVND (reference sequence). The ends lost 5 bases at V and 9 bases at J; junction bases unmatched: 9. The CDR3 covers 16 residues. The CDR3 reads CASSARLAGGPGEQFF. In DNA, the CDR3 is TGTGCCAGTAGTGCCAGACTAGCGGGAGGGCCGGGTGAGCAGTTCTTC. The variable domain in full, completed from reference TRBV19 and TRBJ2-1, reads DGGITQSPKYLFRKEGQNVTLSCEQNLNHDAMYWYRQDPGQGLRLIYYSQIVNDFQKGDIAEGYSVSREKKESFPLTVTSAQKNPTAFYLCASSARLAGGPGEQFFGPGTRLTVL.

This clonotype was observed many times. The chain recombines TRBV27 with TRBJ2-1; D is possibly TRBD2 (6 bases). Trimming stripped 3 bases from V and 9 bases from J, with 9 bases between. This CDR3 spans 12 amino acids. Germline CDR1 MNHEY, CDR2 SMNVEV (reference sequence). CDR3 residues: CASSLIGGEQFF. CDR3 nucleotide sequence: TGTGCCAGCAGTTTGATCGGGGGTGAGCAGTTCTTC.

This clonotype was counted only a few times. This rearrangement joins TRBV18 to TRBJ1-5; TRBD1 matches 7 bases. CDR1 is KGHSH and CDR2 is LQKENI in the germline V gene. V lost 6 bases to trimming and J lost 1 base; unmatched junction nucleotides: 6. The CDR3 is 15 residues long. The CDR3 DNA reads TGTGCCAGCTCCAACGGACAGGCAAGCAATCAGCCCCAGCATTTT. This encodes CASSNGQASNQPQHF.

With respect to this clonotype: A much larger clonotype is one base distant, so this may be a read error. This chain joins TRBV12-3 or TRBV12-4 and TRBJ2-5; D remains ambiguous. The CDR3 spans 11 residues. CDR3 region: CAGSTEETQYF. The DNA for the CDR3 is TGTGCCGGCAGTACGGAAGAGACCCAGTACTTC.

This clonotype was observed a few times. The gene calls are TRBV20-1 and TRBJ2-2; 9 bases line up with TRBD1. This CDR3 has 15 amino acids. V lost 3 bases, J lost 6 bases, and 8 bases stayed unmatched. The germline CDR1 and CDR2 sequences are DFQATT and SNEGSKA (reference sequence). The CDR3 nucleotides read TGCAGTGCTAGCCCCGGGACAGGGACGGCCGGGGAGCTGTTTTTT. It codes for CSASPGTGTAGELFF.

The chain joins TRBV27 to TRBJ2-1, with TRBD2 identical over 8 bases. The germline CDR1 and CDR2 sequences are MNHEY and SMNVEV (reference sequence). The CDR3 totals 15 residues. The junction had 8 bases not matched to a gene; V was cut back by 6 bases and J by 4 bases. The DNA for the CDR3 is TGTGCCAGCAGCCCCCTGACTAGCGTGTACAATGAGCAGTTCTTC. Its translation: CASSPLTSVYNEQFF.

This clonotype was seen many times. CDR3 sequence: CASSLLLAGASNEQFF. The CDR3 DNA reads TGTGCCAGCAGCTTACTACTAGCGGGAGCCTCCAATGAGCAGTTCTTC. This chain connects TRBV7-8 to TRBJ2-1, with 11 bases identical to TRBD2. The CDR3 runs to 16 residues. The junction had 6 bases not matched to a gene; V was cut back by 2 bases and J by 6 bases. The germline CDR1 and CDR2 sequences are SGHVS and FQNEAQ.

This chain connects TRBV14 to TRBJ2-7; D is tentatively TRBD1 or TRBD2 (6 bases each). Germline CDR1 reads SGHDN; CDR2 reads FVKESK. The CDR3 runs 16 residues. V shed 4 bases and J shed 6 bases, with 22 bases lying between them. CDR3 sequence (DNA): TGTGCCAGCAGCCCAAGAAATGGAGGGGGAAACGGCGAGCAGTACTTC. Protein product: CASSPRNGGGNGEQYF.

Concerning this clonotype itself: Compared with germline, one end of the junction differs, possibly owing to a read error. This chain uses TRBV7-3 with TRBJ2-5; D tentatively fits TRBD1 or TRBD2 (5 bases each). CDR1 is SGHTA, CDR2 FQGTGA, per germline. The CDR3 is made up of 17 amino acids. The CDR3 nucleotides read TGCGCCAGCAGCCAAGATCCTGGGGGAGCCCAACAAGAGACCCAGTACTTC. It yields the protein CASSQDPGGAQQETQYF.

This clonotype has more than one count but fewer than ten. The chain uses TRBV4-2 and TRBJ2-3; TRBD1 matches at 10 bases. The CDR3 has 16 amino acids. Germline loops: CDR1 LGHNA, CDR2 YNFKEQ. The J segment lost 1 base and the V segment lost 5 bases, leaving 6 bases of the junction unmatched. CDR3 nucleotide sequence: TGTGCCAGCAGCAAACACGGGACAGGGGGCACAGATACGCAGTATTTT. This translates into CASSKHGTGGTDTQYF.

This rearrangement joins TRBV28 to TRBJ2-7, with D unclear. The CDR3 has 14 amino acids. V was cut by 1 base and J by 5 bases, with 12 bases left in between. Germline CDR1 is MDHEN and CDR2 is SYDVKM. The CDR3 nucleotides read TGTGCCAGCAGTTTATCCACAGCAAGAGACGAGCAGTACTTC. This gives the protein CASSLSTARDEQYF.

The chain recombines TRBV10-3 with TRBJ1-6; D is ambiguous. CDR1 and CDR2 (germline): ENHRY, SYGVKD. The CDR3 loop spans 14 amino acids. V was trimmed by 0 bases and J by 10 bases, leaving 10 bases between them. The CDR3 is CAISESGSQSPLHF. The CDR3 DNA reads as TGTGCCATCAGTGAGTCGGGCAGCCAATCACCCCTCCACTTT.

This clonotype was observed a handful of times. The CDR3, as DNA: TGTGCCAGCAGCTTAGAGGGGGTCGCGAACACTGAAGCTTTCTTT. Translating gives CASSLEGVANTEAFF. The chain recombines TRBV11-2 with TRBJ1-1, with a possible D match to TRBD1 (5 bases). The germline V and J ends were trimmed by 0 bases and 1 base, with 9 bases remaining between them. Germline V lookup: CDR1 SGHAT, CDR2 FQNNGV. The CDR3 extends over 15 amino acids.

V and J are TRBV20-1 and TRBJ2-5; 12 bases match TRBD2. The CDR3 totals 15 residues. Trimming took 4 bases from V and 5 from J; bases not matched to a gene: 8. The germline V gene has CDR1 DFQATT and CDR2 SNEGSKA (reference sequence). Written as DNA, the CDR3 is TGCAGTGCTACAATGCGACTAGCGGGAGTTGAGACCCAGTACTTC. Its protein product is CSATMRLAGVETQYF.

Many counts were recorded for this clonotype. The V gene is TRBV27, the J gene TRBJ2-7; no clear D gene. This CDR3 spans 13 amino acids. Trimming removed 0 bases from V and 5 bases from J, with 8 bases in between. From germline, CDR1 is MNHEY and CDR2 SMNVEV (reference sequence). The CDR3 sequence: CASSLSGNHEQYF. The CDR3 DNA sequence: TGTGCCAGCAGTTTATCGGGGAACCACGAGCAGTACTTC.

Many counts were recorded for this clonotype. J is TRBJ2-1 and V is TRBV7-2; either TRBD1 or TRBD2 may fit D (5 bases each). V lost 5 bases and J 5 bases, leaving 16 bases between the germline ends. Germline lookup yields CDR1 SGHTA and CDR2 FQGNSA. The length of the CDR3 is 15 residues. The CDR3: CASSPGDVRDNEQFF. CDR3 DNA sequence: TGTGCCAGCAGCCCCGGGGACGTACGCGACAATGAGCAGTTCTTC.

This clonotype was counted many times. One end of the junction varies from germline; a read error may be responsible. V is TRBV3-1 and J is TRBJ2-1, with D maybe TRBD2 (7 bases). There are 14 residues in the CDR3. Germline lookup yields CDR1 LGHDT and CDR2 YNNKEL (reference sequence). The DNA for the CDR3 is TGTACCGGCAGATGGGGGGGGGCCTACAATGATCAGTTCTTC. Residues: CTGRWGGAYNDQFF.

The J gene is TRBJ2-5, the V gene TRBV7-3; unclear D gene. There are 19 residues in the CDR3. Trimming removed 2 bases at V and 0 bases at J, with 22 bases between. Germline V gene lookup returns CDR1 SGHTA and CDR2 FQGTGA. This CDR3 is CASSLESNLDGRYQETQYF. For the CDR3, the DNA is TGTGCCAGCAGCTTAGAATCGAATCTGGACGGACGGTACCAAGAGACCCAGTACTTC.

In this sample, this clonotype turned up many times. The genes are TRBV6-1 and TRBJ1-2, with TRBD1 identical over 9 bases. Germline V gene sequence: CDR1 MNHNS, CDR2 SASEGT. The CDR3 totals 15 residues. Germline trimming cut 5 bases from V and 7 bases from J; bases unmatched to any gene: 11. CDR3 nucleotides: TGTGCCAGCAGTTTAGCCGGGACAGGGTCCTCTGGCTACACCTTC. Translating gives CASSLAGTGSSGYTF.

The gene calls are TRBV27 and TRBJ2-1, with unresolved D. The V gene lost 0 bases and the J gene lost 3 bases, with 6 bases spanning the gap. This CDR3 spans 14 amino acids. CDR1 and CDR2 from the germline V gene are MNHEY and SMNVEV (reference sequence). The CDR3, as DNA: TGTGCCAGCAGTTTATCTCCTGACTACAATGAGCAGTTCTTC. It is translated as CASSLSPDYNEQFF.